This TCR beta chain was retrieved from a study of T cell responses to AZD1222 COVID-19 vaccine. With 9 bases removed from V and 7 bases from J, the gap between germline ends came to 15 bases. The CDR3 is 13 amino acids. Germline V gene sequence: CDR1 KGHDR, CDR2 SFDVKD. The method was immunoSEQ multiplex PCR; TCRdb's version includes in-frame clones alone and lacks a portion of them. The sample carries about 150,000 clones, 85% to 90% recorded once. The TCR was taken from an adult in good health. This chain joins TRBV24-1 and TRBJ1-5; D unresolved. The sample here was peripheral blood, taken on day 0 of MenACWY control vaccination. The CDR3 bases are TGTGCCACCGCCGGCACCCTGGGGCAGCCCCAGCATTTT. It yields the protein CATAGTLGQPQHF.